This TCR beta chain was retrieved from a study of T-cell reconstitution after alpha-beta-depleted transplantation in children (dated by TCRdb to 2016 to 2017). Regarding the study in general: T-cell immune reconstitution after TCRalphabeta/CD19-depleted allogeneic hematopoietic cell transplantation in children was quantitatively tracked in the study by means of TCR repertoire profiling.

The library relied on PCR. Instrument used: Illumina HiSeq 2500. TCR libraries were prepared with molecular barcoding, using unique molecular identifiers to normalize TCRbeta repertoire quantification. TCRdb reworked the public reads: Q25 trimming with fastp, MiXCR clone assembly, productive beta chains retained. Each entry is one CDR3 protein sequence, shown with its most common DNA and genes. Here the sample has about 540,000 distinct CDR3 sequences; around 27% occur a single time. Under 45% of the sample belongs to the ten largest clones. The investigation overall reported the following: Apparently early alphabetaT-cell count recovery about two months after transplant reportedly relied on only several hundred rapidly expanded clones derived from non-depleted graft cells. In some patients, the high TCRbeta diversity seen at day 60 was put down to recipient T cells and intrathymic progenitors that had survived conditioning. Over subsequent months, a decline in hyperexpanded clone frequencies was noted, and after one year, T-cell counts and TCRbeta diversity were mostly ascribed to newly produced T cells.

This clonotype appeared a few times. Its antigen specificity is not known. The sample holds no much larger clone one base away, and base qualities are not on file. What this sample's treatment or condition label stands for: allogeneic hematopoietic cell transplantation with graft depleted of TCRalphabeta T cells and CD19 B cells. The transplant recipients were children given TCRalphabeta/CD19-depleted allogeneic hematopoietic cell grafts. The CDR3, from cysteine to phenylalanine, totals 17 residues. Of all the DNA, just the CDR3 is kept, 51 bases in frame from base 1. The germline V gene encodes CDR1 MNHEY and CDR2 SVGAGI. V and J are trimmed by 0 bases and 3 bases, and the gene matches miss 6 bases of the junction.

The sample was PBMCs, taken before TCRalphabeta/CD19-depleted stem cell transplant. The V and J genes are TRBV6-5 and TRBJ2-3, and 10 junctional nucleotides match TRBD2. This receptor was obtained from a boy under two years old with Wiskott-Aldrich syndrome, due to receive a stem cell transplant. The DNA sequence is given as TGTGCCAGCAGTTACTCGATAGCTAGCGGGAGTACAGATACGCAGTATTTT. This encodes CASSYSIASGSTDTQYF.